This T cell receptor (beta chain) was captured in a study of T-cell memory formation after mild COVID-19. Whole-study findings and limits: Second-wave clones reaching peak frequency on day 37 lacked confirmed SARS-CoV-2 specificity. Clones which contracted sat mainly in CM and EM if CD4+, and in EMRA if CD8+. Clones that contracted from day 15 to 85 were balanced CD4/CD8, while later expanders leaned CD4+.

Comments on this clonotype: Its antigen is as yet unknown.

Germline lookup yields CDR1 ENHRY and CDR2 SYGVKD. This CDR3 is 15 amino acids long. The V end was cut by 0 bases, the J end by 10 bases, with 13 bases between. Barcoded TCR alpha and TCR beta cDNA libraries with UMIs came from 5'RACE using constant-segment primers. TCRdb re-analysed the 5' RACE reads in MiXCR, keeping a single row per CDR3 protein. The sample has about 130,000 distinct CDR3 sequences, over 15% seen once. This chain links TRBV10-3 with TRBJ1-6, with D maybe TRBD1 (5 bases). The TCR was taken from a man younger than 35 who had mild COVID-19 (a few samples of this study predate the infection). Cell type and time point are not known. Sequencing input: PBMCs or a T cell subset sorted from them (not recorded which). This CDR3 reads CAISESGRGESPLHF. DNA for the CDR3: TGTGCCATCAGTGAGTCGGGGAGGGGCGAATCACCCCTCCACTTT.